Following are 3 T cell receptor beta chains from one sample sequenced in a study of blood T cell repertoires in COVID-19. Using immunoSEQ multiplex PCR, the repertoire was profiled, and TCRdb retains in-frame clones only, with some absent. The table lists under 200,000 clones, 89% of them singletons, with roughly 8.8% in the top ten. Sequenced: PBMCs or T cells enriched from blood (not recorded which). The receptor set was obtained from a woman aged 18-29 years who had recovered from COVID-19.

This chain joins TRBV19 and TRBJ1-1, with D possibly being TRBD1 (6 bases). The germline gives CDR1 LNHDA, CDR2 SQIVND (reference sequence). CDR3 length equals 15 residues. Between the trimmed V and J ends, which lost 9 bases and 1 base, there was a span of 18 bases. The chain's CDR3 is CASLNLGTPNTEAFF. For the CDR3, the DNA is TGTGCCAGCCTCAACCTAGGGACACCGAACACTGAAGCTTTCTTT.

The chain recombines TRBV6-1 with TRBJ2-7, with 8 bases aligning to TRBD2. The ends lost 5 bases at V and 4 bases at J; junction bases unmatched: 7. This CDR3 spans 14 amino acids. CDR1 and CDR2 from the germline V gene are MNHNS and SASEGT. CDR3 bases: TGTGCCAGCAGTCCCGGGAGGGGAGGGTACGAGCAGTACTTC. Protein sequence: CASSPGRGGYEQYF.

The chain links TRBV23-1 to TRBJ2-1; 9 nucleotides agree with TRBD1. TRBV23-1 is an ORF, and what it does is uncertain. The CDR3 is made up of 14 amino acids. The trim removed 4 bases at V and 6 bases at J, leaving 4 bases unmatched. The CDR3 region has the DNA TGCGCCAGCAGTCCTGGGACAGGGATCAATGAGCAGTTCTTC. The encoded protein is CASSPGTGINEQFF.